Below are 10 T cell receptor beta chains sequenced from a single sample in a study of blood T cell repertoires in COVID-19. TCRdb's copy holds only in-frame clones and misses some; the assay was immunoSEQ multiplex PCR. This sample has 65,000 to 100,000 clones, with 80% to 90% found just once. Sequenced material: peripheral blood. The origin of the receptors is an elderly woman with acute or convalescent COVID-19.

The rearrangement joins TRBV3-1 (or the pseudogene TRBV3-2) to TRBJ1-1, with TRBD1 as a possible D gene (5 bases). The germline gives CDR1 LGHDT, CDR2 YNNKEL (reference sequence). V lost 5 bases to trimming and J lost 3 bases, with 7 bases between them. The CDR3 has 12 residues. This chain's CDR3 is CASSSGDTEAFF. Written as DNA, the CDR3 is TGTGCCAGCAGCTCGGGGGACACTGAAGCTTTCTTT.

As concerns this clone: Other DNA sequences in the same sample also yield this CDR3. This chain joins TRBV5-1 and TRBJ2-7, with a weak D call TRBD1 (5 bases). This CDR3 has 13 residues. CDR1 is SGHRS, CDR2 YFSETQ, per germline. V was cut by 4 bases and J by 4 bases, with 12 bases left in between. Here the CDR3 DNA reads TGCGCCAGCAGCCCAGGGTCTGCTTACGAGCAGTACTTC. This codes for CASSPGSAYEQYF. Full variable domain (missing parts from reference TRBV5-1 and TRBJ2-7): KAGVTQTPRYLIKTRGQQVTLSCSPISGHRSVSWYQQTPGQGLQFLFEYFSETQRNKGNFPGRFSGRQFSNSRSEMNVSTLELGDSALYLCASSPGSAYEQYFGPGTRLTVT.

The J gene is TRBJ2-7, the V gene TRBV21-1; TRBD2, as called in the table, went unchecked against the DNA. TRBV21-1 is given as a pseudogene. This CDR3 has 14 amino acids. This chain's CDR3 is CASPDRGSPYEQYF. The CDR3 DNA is TGTGCCAGCCCAGATCGGGGTTCACCCTACGAGCAGTACTTC.

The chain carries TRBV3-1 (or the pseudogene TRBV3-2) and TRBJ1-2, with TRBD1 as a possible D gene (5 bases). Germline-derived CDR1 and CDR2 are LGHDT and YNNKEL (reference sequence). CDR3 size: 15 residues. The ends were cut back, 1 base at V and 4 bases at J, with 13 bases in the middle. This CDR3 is CASSQVGEGTYGYTF. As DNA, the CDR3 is TGTGCCAGCAGCCAAGTAGGGGAGGGGACCTATGGCTACACCTTC.

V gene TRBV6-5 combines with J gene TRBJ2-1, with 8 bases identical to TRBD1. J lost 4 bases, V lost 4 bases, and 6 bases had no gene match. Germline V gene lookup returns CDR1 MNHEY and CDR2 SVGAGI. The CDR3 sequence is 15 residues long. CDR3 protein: CASSSPGTGYNEQFF. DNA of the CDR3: TGTGCCAGCAGTTCCCCCGGGACAGGATACAATGAGCAGTTCTTC.

CDR3 region: CASSFGRVGGYEQYF. The CDR3 nucleotides are TGTGCCAGCAGCTTCGGAAGGGTCGGGGGCTACGAGCAGTACTTC. The chain joins TRBV5-6 to TRBJ2-7, with D possibly being TRBD2 (6 bases). The CDR3 extends over 15 amino acids. Trimming left V 2 bases short and J 3 bases short, with 15 bases between. Germline values: CDR1 SGHDT, CDR2 YYEEEE.

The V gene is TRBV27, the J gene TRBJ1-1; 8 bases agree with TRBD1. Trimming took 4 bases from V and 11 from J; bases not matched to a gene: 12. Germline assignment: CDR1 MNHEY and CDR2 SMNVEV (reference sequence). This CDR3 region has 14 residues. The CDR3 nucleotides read TGTGCCAGCAGTTCCGGCCAGGGGGCAAATTGGGCTTTCTTT. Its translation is CASSSGQGANWAFF.

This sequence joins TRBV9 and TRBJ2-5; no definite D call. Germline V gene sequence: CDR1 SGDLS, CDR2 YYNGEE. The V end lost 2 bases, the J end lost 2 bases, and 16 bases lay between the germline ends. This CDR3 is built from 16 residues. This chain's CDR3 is CASSVFRSSQQETQYF. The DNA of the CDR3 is TGTGCCAGCAGCGTTTTCCGCAGTTCACAGCAAGAGACCCAGTACTTC.

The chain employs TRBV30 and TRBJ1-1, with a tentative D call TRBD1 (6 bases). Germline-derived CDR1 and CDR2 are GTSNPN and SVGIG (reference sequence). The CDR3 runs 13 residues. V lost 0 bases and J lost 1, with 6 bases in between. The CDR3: CAWSVQGNTEAFF. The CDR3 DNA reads TGTGCCTGGAGTGTACAGGGGAACACTGAAGCTTTCTTT.

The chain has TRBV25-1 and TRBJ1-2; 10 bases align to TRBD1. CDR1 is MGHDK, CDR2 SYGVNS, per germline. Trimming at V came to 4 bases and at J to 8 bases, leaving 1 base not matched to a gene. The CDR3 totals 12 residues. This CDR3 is CASSGDRGGYTF. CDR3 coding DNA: TGTGCCAGCAGTGGGGACAGGGGAGGCTACACCTTC.